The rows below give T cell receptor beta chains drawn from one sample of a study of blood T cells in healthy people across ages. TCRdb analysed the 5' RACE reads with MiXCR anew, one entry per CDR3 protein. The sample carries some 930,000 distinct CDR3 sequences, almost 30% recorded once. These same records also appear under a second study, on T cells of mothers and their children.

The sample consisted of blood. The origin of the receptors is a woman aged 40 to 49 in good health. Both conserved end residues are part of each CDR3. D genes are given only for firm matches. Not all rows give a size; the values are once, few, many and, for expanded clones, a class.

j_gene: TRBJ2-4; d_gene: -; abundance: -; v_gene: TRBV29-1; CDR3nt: TGCAGCATTGAAGGGTTCCGGGACATTCAGTACTTC; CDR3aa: CSIEGFRDIQYF
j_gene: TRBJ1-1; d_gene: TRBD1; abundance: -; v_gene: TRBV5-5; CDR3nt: TGTGCCAGCAGCTTAACTTCAGGGGGCCGGGGTGAAGCTTTCTTT; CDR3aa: CASSLTSGGRGEAFF
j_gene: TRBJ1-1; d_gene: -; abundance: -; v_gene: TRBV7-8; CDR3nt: TGTGCCAGCAGCTTAGCCCGACTGGGGGTGAACACTGAAGCTTTCTTT; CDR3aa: CASSLARLGVNTEAFF
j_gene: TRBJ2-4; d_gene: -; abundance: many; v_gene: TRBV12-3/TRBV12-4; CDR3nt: TGTGCCAGCAGTCCTCTCACGGGCAAAAACATTCAGTACTTC; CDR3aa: CASSPLTGKNIQYF
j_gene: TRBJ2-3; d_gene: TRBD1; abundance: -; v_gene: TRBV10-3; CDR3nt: TGTGCCGTACTCCGGGACAGGGGGAGCACAGATACGCAGTATTTT; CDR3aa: CAVLRDRGSTDTQYF
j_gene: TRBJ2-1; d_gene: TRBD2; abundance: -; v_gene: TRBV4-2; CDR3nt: TGTGCCAGCAGCCAAGATCGTACTAGCGGGGGGGCGGTGCAGTTCTTC; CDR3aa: CASSQDRTSGGAVQFF
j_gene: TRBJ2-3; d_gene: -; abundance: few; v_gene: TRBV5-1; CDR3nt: TGCGCCAGCAGCTTGGCTGGTAGCTCGCGGCACACAGATACGCAGTATTTT; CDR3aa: CASSLAGSSRHTDTQYF
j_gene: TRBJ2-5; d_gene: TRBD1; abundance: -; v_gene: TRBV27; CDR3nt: TGTGCCAGCGGTTTATCGACAGGGACAGGCGAGACCCAGTACTTC; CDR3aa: CASGLSTGTGETQYF
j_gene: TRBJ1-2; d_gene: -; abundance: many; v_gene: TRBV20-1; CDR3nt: TGCAGTGCTAGGGGTCAGAACTATGGCTACACCTTC; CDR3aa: CSARGQNYGYTF
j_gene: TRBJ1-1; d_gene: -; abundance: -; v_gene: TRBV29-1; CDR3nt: TGCAGCGTTGGGGGACACGGTTCAGACACTGAAGCTTTCTTT; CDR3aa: CSVGGHGSDTEAFF
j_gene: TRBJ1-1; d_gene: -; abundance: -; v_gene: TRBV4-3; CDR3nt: TGCGCCAGCAGCCAAGATCCCCTCGGCTCCCTAATGAACACTGAAGCTTTCTTT; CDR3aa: CASSQDPLGSLMNTEAFF
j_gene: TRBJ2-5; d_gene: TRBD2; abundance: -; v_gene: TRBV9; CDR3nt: TGTACCAGCGGCGTAGGTCCTAGCGGGGGGGTCCAAGAGACCCAGTACTTC; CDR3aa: CTSGVGPSGGVQETQYF
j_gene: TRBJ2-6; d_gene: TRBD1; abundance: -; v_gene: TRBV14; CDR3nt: TGTGCCAGCAGCCAAGTCCCCGGGACAGGCCCAATCTCTGGGGCCAACGTCCGGACTTTC; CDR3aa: CASSQVPGTGPISGANVRTF
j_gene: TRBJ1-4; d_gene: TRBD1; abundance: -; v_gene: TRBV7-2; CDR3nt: TGTGCCAGCAGCTTAAAAGGACAGACAGGGCGGAATGAAAAACTGTTTTTT; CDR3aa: CASSLKGQTGRNEKLFF
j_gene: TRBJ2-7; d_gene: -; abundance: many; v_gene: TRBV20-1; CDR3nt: TGCAGTGCTGACAGAGGTATCGGGTACGAGCAGTACTTC; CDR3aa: CSADRGIGYEQYF
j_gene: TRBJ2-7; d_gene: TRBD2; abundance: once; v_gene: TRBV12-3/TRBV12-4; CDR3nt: TGTGCCAGCAGAGGCCTAGCGGGGTACAATGAGCAGTACTTC; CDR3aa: CASRGLAGYNEQYF
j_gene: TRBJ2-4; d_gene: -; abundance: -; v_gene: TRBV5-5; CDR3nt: TGTGCCAGCAGCTTGGAAGGCTGGGCTGAAAACATTCAGTACTTC; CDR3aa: CASSLEGWAENIQYF
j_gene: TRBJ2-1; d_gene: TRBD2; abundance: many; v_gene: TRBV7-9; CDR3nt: TGTGCCAGCAGTCCCGGGGAGGGAGCCTACAATGAGCAGTTCTTC; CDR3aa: CASSPGEGAYNEQFF
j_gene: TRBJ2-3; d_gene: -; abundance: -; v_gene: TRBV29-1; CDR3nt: TGCAGCGTCCTTAGTAGCGACTATACGCAGTATTTT; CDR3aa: CSVLSSDYTQYF
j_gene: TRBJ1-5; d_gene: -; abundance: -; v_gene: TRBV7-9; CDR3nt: TGTGCCAGCAGCCCCGGGACTTGGAGCAATCAGCCCCAGCATTTT; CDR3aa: CASSPGTWSNQPQHF
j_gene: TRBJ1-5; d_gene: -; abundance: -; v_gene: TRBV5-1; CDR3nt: TGCGCCAGCAGCTTGGCATCGGGGGGAGGTCAGCCCCAGCATTTT; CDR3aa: CASSLASGGGQPQHF
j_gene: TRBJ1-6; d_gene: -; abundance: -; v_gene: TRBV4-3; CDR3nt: TGCGCCAGCAGCCAAGTAGGCAGGGGCAATTCACCCCTCCACTTT; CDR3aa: CASSQVGRGNSPLHF
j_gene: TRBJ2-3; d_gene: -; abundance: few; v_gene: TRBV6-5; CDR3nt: TGTGCCAGCAGTTACTCGATCCGAGCCACAGATACGCAGTATTTT; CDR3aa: CASSYSIRATDTQYF
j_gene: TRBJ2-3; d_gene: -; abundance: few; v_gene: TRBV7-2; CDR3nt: TGTGCCAGCACCCCCAGGGAGAAGGCAGATACGCAGTATTTT; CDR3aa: CASTPREKADTQYF
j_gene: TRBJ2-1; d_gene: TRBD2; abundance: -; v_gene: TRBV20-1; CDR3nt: TGCAGTGCTAGGCGGGGGGCGGCTAACGAGCAGTTCTTC; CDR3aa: CSARRGAANEQFF
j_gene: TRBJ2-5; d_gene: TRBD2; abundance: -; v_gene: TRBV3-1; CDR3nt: TGTGCCAGCAGCCAAGGGGCCCTAGCGGGGGGTTCAGAGACCCAGTACTTC; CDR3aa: CASSQGALAGGSETQYF
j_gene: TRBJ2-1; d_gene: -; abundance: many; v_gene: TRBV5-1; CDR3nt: TGCGCCAGCAGCTTGTCCCCCCCAGGGGTCTCCTACAATGAGCAGTTCTTC; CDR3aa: CASSLSPPGVSYNEQFF
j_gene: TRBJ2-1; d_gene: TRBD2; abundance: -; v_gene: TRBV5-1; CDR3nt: TGCGCCAGCAGCACCCCCCCCACTAGCGGGGGGGCTTACGAGCAGTTCTTC; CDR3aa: CASSTPPTSGGAYEQFF
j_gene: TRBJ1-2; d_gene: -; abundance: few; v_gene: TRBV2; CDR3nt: TGTGCCAGCAGTGGGGTAACCAACTATGGCTACACCTTC; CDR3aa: CASSGVTNYGYTF
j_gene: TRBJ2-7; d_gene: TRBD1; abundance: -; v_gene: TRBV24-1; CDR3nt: TGTGCCACCAGTGATCCTCGACAGGGCGGCTACGAGCAGTACTTC; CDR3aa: CATSDPRQGGYEQYF
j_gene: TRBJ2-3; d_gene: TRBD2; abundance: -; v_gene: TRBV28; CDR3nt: TGTGCCAGCTCCACGGTCGGCGGGGGGGCCTCTACGCAGTATTTT; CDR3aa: CASSTVGGGASTQYF
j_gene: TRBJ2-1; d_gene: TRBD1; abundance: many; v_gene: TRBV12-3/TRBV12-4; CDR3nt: TGTGCCAGCAGTCAGCGACAGGGTAATGAGCAGTTCTTC; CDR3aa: CASSQRQGNEQFF
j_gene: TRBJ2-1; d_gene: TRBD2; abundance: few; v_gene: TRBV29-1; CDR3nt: TGCAGCGAGGTTCTAGCGGGGGGAGCTTACAATGAGCAGTTCTTC; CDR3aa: CSEVLAGGAYNEQFF
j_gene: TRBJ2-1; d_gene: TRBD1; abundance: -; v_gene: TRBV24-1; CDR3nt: TGTGCCACCAGGGAAACAGGGGGCGGTAAAAATGAGCGGTTCTTC; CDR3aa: CATRETGGGKNERFF
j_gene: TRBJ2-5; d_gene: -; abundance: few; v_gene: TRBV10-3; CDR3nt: TGTGCCATCTCCTCCGGGGCCCGAGAGACCCAGTACTTC; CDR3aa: CAISSGARETQYF
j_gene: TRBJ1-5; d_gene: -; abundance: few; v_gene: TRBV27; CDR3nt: TGTGCCAGCAGTCCCCGTCCCGATCAGCCCCAGCATTTT; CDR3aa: CASSPRPDQPQHF
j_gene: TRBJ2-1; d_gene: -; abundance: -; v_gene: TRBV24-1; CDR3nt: TGTGCCACCAGTGATTTGGGGGCGCGGGGAAGGGGCAATGAGCAGTTCTTC; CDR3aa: CATSDLGARGRGNEQFF
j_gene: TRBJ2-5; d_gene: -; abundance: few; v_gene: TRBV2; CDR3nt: TGTGCCAGCAGTGACGGAGGGCCACTGAACCAAGAGACCCAGTACTTC; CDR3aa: CASSDGGPLNQETQYF
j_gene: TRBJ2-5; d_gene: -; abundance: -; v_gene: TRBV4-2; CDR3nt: TGTGCCAGCAGCCAAGATCGGCAGGGGTGGGAGACCCAGTACTTC; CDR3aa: CASSQDRQGWETQYF
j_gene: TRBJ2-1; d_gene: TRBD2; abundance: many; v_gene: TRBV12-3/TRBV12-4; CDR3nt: TGTGCCAGCACCCCTAGCACTAGCGGGTCCTACAATGAGCAGTTCTTC; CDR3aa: CASTPSTSGSYNEQFF
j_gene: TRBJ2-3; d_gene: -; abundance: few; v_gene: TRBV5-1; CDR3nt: TGCGCCAGCACGGAGGGGGGGACCACAGATACGCAGTATTTT; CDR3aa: CASTEGGTTDTQYF
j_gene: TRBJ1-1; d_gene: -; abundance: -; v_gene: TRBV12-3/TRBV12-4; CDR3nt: TGTGCCAGCAGTTTAGGCCTGAACACTGAAGTTTTCTTT; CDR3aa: CASSLGLNTEVFF
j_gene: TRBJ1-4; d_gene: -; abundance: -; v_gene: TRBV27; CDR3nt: TGTGCCAGCACCGAGTTTGGGACCGGGGTAAATGAAAAACTGTTTTTT; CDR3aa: CASTEFGTGVNEKLFF
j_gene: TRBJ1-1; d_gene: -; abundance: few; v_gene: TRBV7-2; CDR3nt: TGTGCCAGCAGCTTAGGGTGGGGGGACGTCAACATGAACACTGAAGCTTTCTTT; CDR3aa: CASSLGWGDVNMNTEAFF
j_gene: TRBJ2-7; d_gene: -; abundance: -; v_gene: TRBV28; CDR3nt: TGTGCCAGCGCTCTCAGGGCATACGAGCAGTACTTC; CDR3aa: CASALRAYEQYF
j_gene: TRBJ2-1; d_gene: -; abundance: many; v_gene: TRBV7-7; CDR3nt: TGTGCTAGCAGCTTAGGTGAGGGGGTCCCCTTCTACAATGAGCAGTTCTTC; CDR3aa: CASSLGEGVPFYNEQFF
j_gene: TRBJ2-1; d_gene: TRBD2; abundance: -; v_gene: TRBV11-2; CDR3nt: TGTGCCAGCAGCTTAGCGGGGGGATCCCGGGGGGAGCAGTTCTTC; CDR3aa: CASSLAGGSRGEQFF
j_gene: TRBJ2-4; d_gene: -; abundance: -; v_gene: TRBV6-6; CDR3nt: TGTGCCAGCAGTTACCCTAAGACCTTAGCCAAAAACATTCAGTACTTC; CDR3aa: CASSYPKTLAKNIQYF
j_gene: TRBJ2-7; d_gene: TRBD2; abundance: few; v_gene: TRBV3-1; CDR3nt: TGTGCCAGCAGCCAAGACTGGGCGGGGGGGCTCGACGAGCAGTACTTC; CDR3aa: CASSQDWAGGLDEQYF
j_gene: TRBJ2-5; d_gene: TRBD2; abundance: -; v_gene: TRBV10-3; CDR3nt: TGTGCCATCAGTGATGGGGGGGGGAAAGAGACCCAGTACTTC; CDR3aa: CAISDGGGKETQYF
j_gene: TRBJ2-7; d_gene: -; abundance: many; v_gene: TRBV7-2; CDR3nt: TGTGCCAGCAGCTCCGCCTACGAGCAGTACTTC; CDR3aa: CASSSAYEQYF
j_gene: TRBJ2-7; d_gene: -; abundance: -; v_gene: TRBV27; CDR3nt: TGTGCCAGCAGTTTACGCTTGAACTCCTACGAGCAGTACTTC; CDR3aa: CASSLRLNSYEQYF
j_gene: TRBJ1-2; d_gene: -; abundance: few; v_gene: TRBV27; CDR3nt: TGTGCCAGCAGTTCCCAAAGACAGAACTATGGCTACACCTTC; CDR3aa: CASSSQRQNYGYTF
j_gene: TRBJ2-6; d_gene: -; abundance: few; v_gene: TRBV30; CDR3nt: TGTGCCTTTACCCGGGGGTTTGGGGCCAACGTCCTGACTTTC; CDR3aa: CAFTRGFGANVLTF
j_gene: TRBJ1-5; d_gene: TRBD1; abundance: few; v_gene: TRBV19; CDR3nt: TGTGCCAGTACTACGACAGGGAATAGCAATCAGCCCCAGCATTTT; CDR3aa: CASTTTGNSNQPQHF
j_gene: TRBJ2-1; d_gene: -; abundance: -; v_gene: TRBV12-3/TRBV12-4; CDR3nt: TGTGTCAGCAGGGGAGGCGACAGGGTAGGTGAGCAGTTCTTC; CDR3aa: CVSRGGDRVGEQFF
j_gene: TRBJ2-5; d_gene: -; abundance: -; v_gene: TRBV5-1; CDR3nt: TGCGCCAGCAGCTGGGGGACGGAGGGTTTACGGGAGCAGTACTTC; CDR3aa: CASSWGTEGLREQYF